Below are 20 T cell receptor beta chains sequenced from a single sample in a study of circulating CD8 cells and anti-PD-1 response in melanoma. Using approximately 16 ng of total RNA, TCR libraries were made with the QIAseq Immune Repertoire TCR panel. TCRdb called the reads again in MiXCR, with one record for every CDR3 protein. The repertoire holds roughly 200 distinct CDR3 sequences, with 8.5% to 10% as singletons. Four subsets defined by PD-1 and/or TIGIT were sorted from live CD3+CD8+TCRalphabeta+ cells. The input for sequencing was CD8+ T cells from PBMCs, taken at baseline or after one month of anti-PD-1 therapy (not recorded which). The receptor source for this set is a human donor with melanoma.

By sample share, this clonotype is large. The genes are TRBV20-1 and TRBJ2-1; no reliable D call. CDR1 and CDR2 (germline): DFQATT, SNEGSKA (reference sequence). Trimming pared 3 bases from V and 3 bases from J, leaving 12 bases between. The CDR3 runs to 14 residues. The DNA for the CDR3 is TGCAGTGCTAGCCGAGCTCCAAGCTACAATGAGCAGTTCTTC. Residues: CSASRAPSYNEQFF.

By sample share, this clonotype is large. This chain uses TRBV27 with TRBJ2-1; 12 bases are shared with TRBD2. CDR1 and CDR2 from the germline V gene are MNHEY and SMNVEV (reference sequence). The CDR3 loop spans 15 amino acids. J gave up 9 bases and V 5 bases, and 8 bases lay outside the gene matches. The CDR3 reads CASSLQASGRVEQFF. Here the CDR3 DNA reads TGTGCCAGCAGTCTCCAGGCTAGCGGGAGGGTTGAGCAGTTCTTC.

This clonotype is classed as large. This chain connects TRBV21-1 to TRBJ2-7; the table gives TRBD2 as D, unverified against the DNA. TRBV21-1 represents a pseudogene. The CDR3 totals 16 residues. The CDR3 DNA reads TGTGCCAGCAGAACCGGGACTAGCGGGAGCTCCTACGAGCAGTACTTC. It is translated as CASRTGTSGSSYEQYF.

By frequency in the sample, this clonotype is large. The CDR3 DNA reads as TGTGCCAGCAGCTCCGACTTTGGAGAGACCCAGTACTTC. This gives the protein CASSSDFGETQYF. V gene TRBV7-3 combines with J gene TRBJ2-5; D uncertain. V shed 4 bases and J shed 4 bases, with 10 bases lying between them. The length of the CDR3 is 13 residues. The V gene's germline CDR1 is SGHTA and CDR2 FQGTGA.

This clonotype is classed as large. The chain employs TRBV7-9 and TRBJ2-1; D gene unclear. The CDR3 has 13 residues. In germline, CDR1 is SEHNR, CDR2 FQNEAQ (reference sequence). Trimming removed 0 bases from V and 7 bases from J, with 7 bases in between. The CDR3 protein is CASSLASSNEQFF. The CDR3 coding sequence is TGTGCCAGCAGCTTAGCTAGCTCGAATGAGCAGTTCTTC.

Regarding this clonotype: This sequence may be a read error, since a much larger clone differs from it by one base. CDR3 sequence: CGGWATGLFNEQFF. CDR3 coding DNA: TGCGGCGGGTGGGCGACAGGGTTATTTAATGAGCAGTTCTTC. The J gene is TRBJ2-1, the V gene TRBV29-1; 7 nucleotides agree with TRBD1. The CDR3 has 14 amino acids. Germline CDR1 is SQVTM and CDR2 is ANQGSEA.

This clonotype is large (0.1 to 1%) by share. The CDR3 reads CSARGEARLPTTADTQYF. In DNA form, the CDR3 reads TGCAGTGCTAGGGGCGAAGCCCGACTTCCCACAACGGCAGATACGCAGTATTTT. The chain is built from TRBV20-1 and TRBJ2-3; D uncertain. This CDR3 region has 18 residues. The ends were cut back, 3 bases at V and 4 bases at J, with 26 bases in the middle. From germline, CDR1 is DFQATT and CDR2 SNEGSKA (reference sequence).

By its share, this clonotype is medium-sized. This chain links TRBV29-1 with TRBJ2-7, with D possibly TRBD1 on 5 matching bases. Germline V gene sequence: CDR1 SQVTM, CDR2 ANQGSEA. This CDR3 contains 13 residues. Trimming took 4 bases from V and 6 from J, leaving 16 bases between them. The CDR3 sequence: CSVAGDSRVEQYF. The CDR3 DNA sequence: TGCAGCGTTGCGGGCGACAGTCGTGTCGAGCAGTACTTC.

This clonotype qualifies as large. This rearrangement joins TRBV19 to TRBJ2-1; 11 bases line up with TRBD2. Germline lookup yields CDR1 LNHDA and CDR2 SQIVND (reference sequence). This CDR3 has 15 amino acids. V lost 7 bases to trimming and J lost 3 bases; unmatched junction nucleotides: 5. The CDR3 here is CASNQLAGDYNEQFF. The CDR3 nucleotides read TGTGCCAGTAACCAACTAGCGGGGGACTACAATGAGCAGTTCTTC.

Sample share makes this clonotype large. The V gene is TRBV28, the J gene TRBJ2-5; D uncertain. Germline lookup yields CDR1 MDHEN and CDR2 SYDVKM. This CDR3 has 16 amino acids. V lost 5 bases and J lost 5, with 21 bases in between. Written as DNA, the CDR3 is TGTGCCAGCAGTGGGTTCGAAGTCAGCCTTGGGGAGACCCAGTACTTC. Amino acids: CASSGFEVSLGETQYF. Filled out from reference TRBV28 and TRBJ2-5, the complete variable domain reads DVKVTQSSRYLVKRTGEKVFLECVQDMDHENMFWYRQDPGLGLRLIYFSYDVKMKEKGDIPEGYSVSREKKERFSLILESASTNQTSMYLCASSGFEVSLGETQYFGPGTRLLVL.

Relative to its sample, this clonotype is medium-sized (0.01 to 0.1%). This chain joins TRBV29-1 and TRBJ2-2; tentative D call: TRBD1 (6 bases). Looked up from germline, CDR1 is SQVTM and CDR2 is ANQGSEA. Trimming took off 3 bases at V and 7 bases at J, with 9 bases between the two ends. This CDR3 is 12 amino acids long. The CDR3 coding sequence is TGCAGCGTTGATCAGGGGCTCGGGGAGCTGTTTTTT. Amino acid sequence: CSVDQGLGELFF.

In its sample, this clonotype ranks as large. The rearrangement joins TRBV20-1 to TRBJ2-1, with D unresolved. The CDR3 runs 11 residues. Germline assignment: CDR1 DFQATT and CDR2 SNEGSKA (reference sequence). Here the CDR3 DNA reads TGCACAACTATGAGCAGCAATGAGCAGTTCTTC. Its translation is CTTMSSNEQFF.

This clonotype is termed large. The chain couples TRBV4-1 to TRBJ2-5, with TRBD1 matching 8 bases. Germline V lookup: CDR1 MGHRA, CDR2 YSYEKL. The CDR3 length is 15 residues. The junction had 4 bases not matched to a gene; V was cut back by 2 bases and J by 2 bases. CDR3 sequence (DNA): TGCGCCAGCAGCCAACAGGGGGCAGAACAAGAGACCCAGTACTTC. As protein: CASSQQGAEQETQYF.

In its sample, this clonotype is large. The chain recombines TRBV29-1 with TRBJ2-5, with D unclear. The germline V and J ends were trimmed by 4 bases and 1 base, with 4 bases remaining between them. Germline V lookup: CDR1 SQVTM, CDR2 ANQGSEA. The CDR3 loop spans 11 amino acids. The CDR3 region is CSVGAQETQYF. The DNA for the CDR3 is TGCAGCGTTGGAGCCCAAGAGACCCAGTACTTC. The full variable domain, rest sourced from reference TRBV29-1 and TRBJ2-5, is SAVISQKPSRDICQRGTSLTIQCQVDSQVTMMFWYRQQPGQSLTLIATANQGSEATYESGFVIDKFPISRPNLTFSTLTVSNMSPEDSSIYLCSVGAQETQYFGPGTRLLVL.

This clonotype is termed large. The V and J genes are TRBV19 and TRBJ2-3; 13 bases are a match to TRBD2. Germline V CDR1 and CDR2: LNHDA, SQIVND (reference sequence). This CDR3 is 16 amino acids long. Losses at the gene ends were 5 bases for V and 8 bases for J; bases not matched to a gene: 10. The CDR3 DNA reads TGTGCCAGTAGTGATCGACTAGCGGGAGGCGAGAGTACGCAGTATTTT. Amino acid sequence: CASSDRLAGGESTQYF.

This clonotype is large (0.1 to 1%). This rearrangement joins TRBV2 to TRBJ2-2; 13 bases are a match to TRBD2. Germline V CDR1 and CDR2: SNHLY, FYNNEI. There are 17 residues in the CDR3. Unmatched junction bases numbered 7, after V lost 6 bases and J lost 3 bases. The CDR3 nucleotides read TGTGCCAGCAGCGAACTAGCGGGGGGGCTTGACACCGGGGAGCTGTTTTTT. Its translation: CASSELAGGLDTGELFF.

This clonotype is labeled large (0.1 to 1%). The rearrangement uses TRBV28 and TRBJ2-3, with D possibly matching TRBD2 (6 bases). CDR1 is MDHEN, CDR2 SYDVKM, per germline. The CDR3 totals 17 residues. Trimming pared 6 bases from V and 1 base from J, leaving 20 bases between. CDR3 residues: CASRPVGTLFGTDTQYF. CDR3 DNA: TGTGCCAGCAGACCGGTAGGGACTCTGTTTGGCACAGATACGCAGTATTTT.

Sample share makes this clonotype medium-sized (0.01 to 0.1%). The chain links TRBV12-5 to TRBJ2-2, with TRBD2 identical over 7 bases. Trimming at V came to 6 bases and at J to 4 bases, leaving 11 bases not matched to a gene. CDR1 is LGHNT, CDR2 FRNRAP, per germline. The CDR3 covers 16 residues. In DNA form, the CDR3 reads TGTGCTAGTGGCTCCCGGGGAGGGGTGAGCACCGGGGAGCTGTTTTTT. It encodes CASGSRGGVSTGELFF.

This clonotype is large within its sample. The rearrangement links TRBV12-3 or TRBV12-4 to TRBJ1-1, with D maybe TRBD1 (6 bases). Trimming left V 5 bases short and J 0 bases short, with 16 bases between. The CDR3 has 16 amino acids. The CDR3 sequence: CASSLTGRGMNTEAFF. As DNA, the CDR3 is TGTGCCAGCAGTCTTACAGGGAGGGGTATGAACACTGAAGCTTTCTTT.

Relative to its sample, this clonotype is large. The rearrangement links TRBV11-1 to TRBJ2-7, with 8 bases identical to TRBD1. This CDR3 contains 14 residues. Germline CDR1 SGHAT, CDR2 FQDESV (reference sequence). The V gene end was trimmed by 5 bases and the J gene end by 2 bases; junction bases not matched to a gene: 5. For the CDR3, the DNA is TGTGCCAGCAGCATTGGACAGGGCACCTACGAGCAGTACTTC. Protein product: CASSIGQGTYEQYF.